This T cell receptor (beta chain) was identified in a study of CD8+CD57+ T cells in acquired aplastic anemia. This clonotype was seen ten or more times. Its antigen is not known. The CDR3 covers 15 residues. The V end was cut by 3 bases, the J end by 5 bases, with 16 bases between. Germline V gene lookup returns CDR1 SGHTA and CDR2 FQGNSA. The patients chosen for sequencing had shown expansion of CD8+CD57+ cells (detected by flow cytometry). Therapy had not been given to patients before blood sampling. CDR3 and TCR beta VDJ profiling relied on genomic DNA as the template. Using its own MiXCR run on the reads, TCRdb lists one record per CDR3 protein. Found here are 150,000 to 200,000 distinct CDR3 sequences, roughly 50% of them singletons; the top ten hold more than 30%. Study-wide points: Between patients and controls, CD8+ Simpson's diversity did not vary significantly. Between patients and controls, roughly 29 CD8+ CDR3 sequences were found in common.

Specimen: sorted CD4+, CD8+, or CD8+CD57+ T cells (not recorded which) from PBMCs. This receptor was taken from a human donor with aplastic anemia. The chain is built from TRBV7-2 and TRBJ2-5; perhaps TRBD1 as D (6 bases). The CDR3 is CASSLGLGGWETQYF. The CDR3, as DNA: TGTGCCAGCAGCTTGGGGTTAGGGGGTTGGGAGACCCAGTACTTC.